These 11 T cell receptor beta chains came from one sample sequenced in a study of a mutant IDH1 vaccine in newly diagnosed glioma (dated by TCRdb to the early 2020s). The library was built by means of the immunoSEQ multiplex PCR assay. Drawn from immuneACCESS, this table holds only the in-frame rearrangements with V and J called that TCRdb kept. Clones are partly lost; checked studies trace under half to an unresolved V gene and leave the rest unexplained. Here the sample has around 30,000 clones; around 90% occur a single time. The ten biggest clones cover about a fifth of the sample. The time point label of this sample denotes: week 11, during vaccination. A 20-mer mutant IDH1 peptide at 300 micrograms in Montanide made up each vaccine dose, which was injected subcutaneously together with topical imiquimod. Their antigens remain unidentified. Material: PBMCs, obtained from a glioma patient whose treatment included an IDH1 peptide vaccine. These receptors were obtained from a man in his late teens or twenties with glioma.

This chain uses TRBV9 with TRBJ2-1; 10 positions agree with TRBD2. With 0 bases clipped from V and 9 bases from J, the junction kept 9 bases outside the gene matches. There are 16 residues in the CDR3. From germline, CDR1 is SGDLS and CDR2 YYNGEE. DNA for the CDR3: TGTGCCAGCAGCGTAGGTCCCAGCGGGAGGGGTAGTGAGCAGTTCTTC. Amino acids: CASSVGPSGRGSEQFF.

The J gene is TRBJ1-1, the V gene TRBV30, with D hard to call. Germline V lookup: CDR1 GTSNPN, CDR2 SVGIG (reference sequence). This CDR3 has 13 residues. The ends were cut back, 0 bases at V and 4 bases at J, with 9 bases in the middle. CDR3 residues: CAWSVSGTTEAFF. The CDR3 DNA reads TGTGCCTGGAGTGTGTCAGGCACCACTGAAGCTTTCTTT.

The chain is built from TRBV30 and TRBJ2-5; 10 bases line up with TRBD2. Germline V lookup: CDR1 GTSNPN, CDR2 SVGIG (reference sequence). The trim removed 0 bases at V and 2 bases at J, leaving 3 bases unmatched. This CDR3 has 15 amino acids. Written as DNA, the CDR3 is TGTGCCTGGAGTGTACTAGCGGGACGGCAAGAGACCCAGTACTTC. Protein: CAWSVLAGRQETQYF. Full variable domain (outside the CDR3, taken from reference TRBV30 and TRBJ2-5): SQTIHQWPATLVQPVGSPLSLECTVEGTSNPNLYWYRQAAGRGLQLLFYSVGIGQISSEVPQNLSASRPQDRQFILSSKKLLLSDSGFYLCAWSVLAGRQETQYFGPGTRLLVL.

This chain joins TRBV30 and TRBJ1-6; TRBD1 might be the D (5 bases). Trimming cost V 5 bases and J 7 bases, with 6 bases left between them. Germline V gives CDR1 GTSNPN, CDR2 SVGIG (reference sequence). This CDR3 is built from 11 residues. The CDR3: CAWGGNSPLHF. CDR3 coding DNA: TGTGCCTGGGGGGGGAATTCACCCCTCCACTTT.

The J gene is TRBJ1-1, the V gene TRBV19; D is undetermined. V was shortened by 7 bases and J by 1 base, with 16 bases between the two germline ends. The CDR3 has 15 residues. Germline CDR1 and CDR2: LNHDA and SQIVND (reference sequence). The CDR3 region is CASTRPSTPNTEAFF. CDR3 in DNA: TGTGCCAGTACCAGGCCTAGTACACCGAACACTGAAGCTTTCTTT. The entire variable domain, with the rest obtained from reference TRBV19 and TRBJ1-1, is as follows: DGGITQSPKYLFRKEGQNVTLSCEQNLNHDAMYWYRQDPGQGLRLIYYSQIVNDFQKGDIAEGYSVSREKKESFPLTVTSAQKNPTAFYLCASTRPSTPNTEAFFGQGTRLTVV.

The sample holds a few counts of this clone. V and J are TRBV5-6 and TRBJ1-2; tentatively, D is TRBD1 (6 bases). The V gene's germline CDR1 is SGHDT and CDR2 YYEEEE. The CDR3 contains 14 residues. Deletions cut 0 bases from V and 4 bases from J, with 10 bases between. In nucleotides, the CDR3 is TGTGCCAGCAGCTTGGTGGGACAACCCTATGGCTACACCTTC. This sequence encodes CASSLVGQPYGYTF.

The chain recombines TRBV5-6 with TRBJ1-1; no firm D call. Trimming pared 4 bases from V and 4 bases from J, leaving 5 bases between. Germline V gives CDR1 SGHDT, CDR2 YYEEEE. This CDR3 contains 11 residues. Written as DNA, the CDR3 is TGTGCCAGCAGCCGCGGCACTGAAGCTTTCTTT. Its protein product is CASSRGTEAFF.

This chain uses TRBV7-2 with TRBJ2-7; D is unclear. V shed 3 bases and J shed 3 bases, with 9 bases lying between them. This CDR3 is built from 13 residues. In germline, CDR1 is SGHTA, CDR2 FQGNSA. The CDR3 reads CASSFGRDYEQYF. As DNA, the CDR3 is TGTGCCAGCAGCTTCGGCCGAGACTACGAGCAGTACTTC.

V usage is TRBV7-2 and J usage is TRBJ1-2; D is unclear. Germline V gene lookup returns CDR1 SGHTA and CDR2 FQGNSA. Trimming removed 1 base at V and 8 bases at J, with 14 bases between. The CDR3 consists of 14 residues. The CDR3 DNA reads as TGTGCCAGCAGCTTAGTTTCCGGGGAGCGGGGCTACACCTTC. Translated, it gives CASSLVSGERGYTF.

The chain joins TRBV19 to TRBJ1-2; possibly TRBD1 for D (5 bases). Germline loops: CDR1 LNHDA, CDR2 SQIVND (reference sequence). CDR3 length: 13 residues. Trimming pared 5 bases from V and 3 bases from J, leaving 10 bases between. The CDR3 nucleotides are TGTGCCAGTAGTGCTACAGGTCACTATGGCTACACCTTC. As protein: CASSATGHYGYTF.

This clone was counted a few times. The chain is built from TRBV10-3 and TRBJ1-1; 7 nucleotides agree with TRBD1. The CDR3 runs 14 residues. Germline V lookup: CDR1 ENHRY, CDR2 SYGVKD. Trimming at V came to 6 bases and at J to 8 bases, leaving 12 bases not matched to a gene. CDR3 nucleotide sequence: TGTGCCATCAGCGCGGGACAGCCGTCCAAAGAAGCTTTCTTT. This gives the protein CAISAGQPSKEAFF.